The 15 T cell receptor beta chains below were found in one sample sequenced in a study of beta chain features in type 1 diabetes. As every portion of the isolated RNA was reverse transcribed, the sequencing read expressed TCRB transcripts. The data were produced by immunoSEQ multiplex PCR, yet TCRdb's version contains in-frame clones alone and is incomplete. The sample holds 200,000 to 250,000 clones, about 30% seen once. Material for sequencing was central memory CD4+ T cells from blood. All receptors come from a man aged 30-40 years in good health.

The sample holds a few counts of this clone. The chain recombines TRBV11-2 with TRBJ2-2; D is ambiguous. The CDR3 extends over 14 amino acids. Trimming pared 3 bases from V and 2 bases from J, leaving 7 bases between. In germline, CDR1 is SGHAT, CDR2 FQNNGV. CDR3 DNA sequence: TGTGCCAGCAGCTTCTCCACCAACACCGGGGAGCTGTTTTTT. This gives the protein CASSFSTNTGELFF.

This clone was recorded once. The genes are TRBV28 and TRBJ2-7; the D is unclear. Looked up from germline, CDR1 is MDHEN and CDR2 is SYDVKM. V was shortened by 4 bases and J by 7 bases, with 11 bases between the two germline ends. This CDR3 is 12 amino acids long. The CDR3 sequence is CASSSPLREQYF. The CDR3 DNA sequence: TGTGCCAGCAGTTCACCTCTACGAGAGCAGTACTTC.

This clone was observed a few times. The J gene is TRBJ2-7, the V gene TRBV7-9, with D unclear. The V end was cut by 2 bases, the J end by 5 bases, with 10 bases between. Germline lookup yields CDR1 SEHNR and CDR2 FQNEAQ (reference sequence). The CDR3 contains 13 residues. CDR3: CASSLPVSDEQYF. DNA of the CDR3: TGTGCCAGCAGCTTACCGGTGTCCGACGAGCAGTACTTC.

V gene TRBV19 combines with J gene TRBJ2-1, with 9 bases that match TRBD2. The V segment lost 10 bases and the J segment 7 bases; nucleotides outside the gene matches: 11. The CDR3 extends over 14 amino acids. Germline loops: CDR1 LNHDA, CDR2 SQIVND (reference sequence). The CDR3 loop reads CATTHSGRANEQFF. The CDR3 DNA is TGTGCCACCACCCATAGCGGGAGAGCGAATGAGCAGTTCTTC.

The V call is TRBV5-1, the J call TRBJ1-6; D may be TRBD1 (5 bases). This CDR3 region has 13 residues. The V and J ends lost 4 bases and 8 bases respectively, with 10 bases between them. Germline V gene lookup returns CDR1 SGHRS and CDR2 YFSETQ. DNA of the CDR3: TGCGCCAGCAGCCTGGAACAGGATTCACCCCTCCACTTT. Its protein is CASSLEQDSPLHF.

The chain carries TRBV6-6 and TRBJ2-5, with D maybe TRBD2 (5 bases). The CDR3 is 13 amino acids. With 4 bases removed from V and 5 bases from J, the gap between germline ends came to 11 bases. The germline CDR1 and CDR2 sequences are MNHNY and SVGAGI (reference sequence). The CDR3 sequence is CASSSRTGETQYF. The CDR3 DNA reads as TGTGCCAGCAGTTCACGGACTGGTGAGACCCAGTACTTC.

The J gene is TRBJ2-2, the V gene TRBV7-2; 9 nucleotides agree with TRBD1. The germline gives CDR1 SGHTA, CDR2 FQGNSA. Unmatched junction bases numbered 6, after V lost 3 bases and J lost 7 bases. CDR3 size: 15 residues. The CDR3 DNA reads TGTGCCAGCAGCTTCAGACAGGGGGGAGGCGGGGAGCTGTTTTTT. It yields the protein CASSFRQGGGGELFF.

This clone was observed a few times. The chain employs TRBV7-2 and TRBJ2-1; D gene unclear. V lost 3 bases and J lost 1, with 10 bases in between. Germline CDR1 SGHTA, CDR2 FQGNSA. The CDR3 extends over 15 amino acids. The CDR3 bases are TGTGCCAGCAGCTTGGACGGCTCTTCCTACAATGAGCAGTTCTTC. It codes for CASSLDGSSYNEQFF.

This clone was counted between two and nine times. The chain recombines TRBV6-5 with TRBJ1-3; no firm D call. Germline CDR1 is MNHEY and CDR2 is SVGAGI. V was cut by 6 bases and J by 3 bases, with 9 bases left in between. The CDR3 contains 13 residues. The CDR3 bases are TGTGCCAGCAGGAGGAGCAATGGAAACACCATATATTTT. It translates to CASRRSNGNTIYF.

The V call is TRBV18, the J call TRBJ2-7; 9 nucleotides agree with TRBD2. Germline-derived CDR1 and CDR2 are KGHSH and LQKENI. The ends lost 1 base at V and 6 bases at J; junction bases unmatched: 10. The CDR3 is made up of 16 amino acids. The DNA of the CDR3 is TGTGCCAGCTCACCACTGGGGTTAGCGGGAGCGCCCGAGCAGTACTTC. Amino acid sequence: CASSPLGLAGAPEQYF.

This chain joins TRBV28 and TRBJ2-2; 7 positions match TRBD2. Germline trimming cut 7 bases from V and 0 bases from J; bases unmatched to any gene: 2. Germline CDR1 and CDR2: MDHEN and SYDVKM. This CDR3 has 14 residues. CDR3 sequence (DNA): TGTGCCAGCACGCGGGAGCCGAACACCGGGGAGCTGTTTTTT. Translating gives CASTREPNTGELFF.

The chain recombines TRBV29-1 with TRBJ1-1; D may be TRBD1 (6 bases). Between the trimmed V and J ends, which lost 8 bases and 0 bases, there was a span of 13 bases. The germline V gene encodes CDR1 SQVTM and CDR2 ANQGSEA. There are 13 residues in the CDR3. The chain's CDR3 is CSSTGGLNTEAFF. The CDR3, as DNA: TGCAGCTCAACCGGGGGCTTGAACACTGAAGCTTTCTTT.

This chain joins TRBV7-8 and TRBJ2-3; weak D call: TRBD1 (6 bases). The CDR3 runs 14 residues. Trimming stripped 8 bases from V and 5 bases from J, with 17 bases between. Looked up from germline, CDR1 is SGHVS and CDR2 is FQNEAQ. The CDR3 DNA follows: TGTGCCAGCGCCTCCAGGGGCGAAGAAGATACGCAGTATTTT. Residues: CASASRGEEDTQYF.

The V call is TRBV7-2, the J call TRBJ2-7, with unresolved D. The germline gives CDR1 SGHTA, CDR2 FQGNSA. The V and J ends lost 2 bases and 3 bases respectively, with 8 bases between them. The CDR3 loop spans 13 amino acids. CDR3 nucleotides: TGTGCCAGCAGCTTATCGGCAAGCTACGAGCAGTACTTC. Amino acid sequence: CASSLSASYEQYF.

This clone was seen ten or more times. The chain uses TRBV7-9 and TRBJ2-1, with 8 nucleotides matching TRBD1. V lost 3 bases and J lost 10; bases outside the gene matches: 2. The CDR3 runs to 12 residues. Germline CDR1 is SEHNR and CDR2 is FQNEAQ (reference sequence). CDR3 nucleotides: TGTGCCAGCAGCTTGGCAGGGGGCGAGCAGTTCTTC. The encoded protein is CASSLAGGEQFF.